A single sample is the source of the 6 T cell receptor beta chains below, sequenced in a study of shared clonotypes between healthy human individuals. Sequencing was performed with immunoSEQ multiplex PCR; in TCRdb, only in-frame clones are kept and a portion is missing. This repertoire shows approximately 2,300,000 clones, just under 95% found once; its top ten account for 0.37%. The sequencing input was naive CD4+ T cells from PBMCs. Sample subset: CD45RA+ positively selected. These TCRs come from a man between 18 and 35 years old in good health. Some clones in this sample may be carry-over from other donors' samples.

This sequence joins TRBV28 and TRBJ2-3; 8 bases fit TRBD2. Germline assignment: CDR1 MDHEN and CDR2 SYDVKM. The J segment lost 4 bases and the V segment lost 5 bases, leaving 5 bases of the junction unmatched. CDR3 length: 14 residues. The CDR3 nucleotides read TGTGCCAGCAGTCCGGGGGGGGCTGCAGATACGCAGTATTTT. Its translation: CASSPGGAADTQYF.

This clone turned up a few times. This sequence joins TRBV18 and TRBJ1-1; D call uncertain. Deletions cut 2 bases from V and 4 bases from J, with 11 bases between. CDR1 KGHSH and CDR2 LQKENI come from the germline V gene. This CDR3 is 14 amino acids long. CDR3 loop: CASSPSSLTTEAFF. The CDR3 DNA follows: TGTGCCAGCTCACCATCCTCCTTGACCACTGAAGCTTTCTTT.

The chain is built from TRBV5-1 and TRBJ1-2; D uncertain. V was clipped by 6 bases and J by 2 bases, with 11 bases between them. The germline V gene encodes CDR1 SGHRS and CDR2 YFSETQ. The length of the CDR3 is 13 residues. The CDR3 loop reads CASTDDGNYGYTF. DNA for the CDR3: TGCGCCAGCACCGATGACGGAAACTATGGCTACACCTTC. Looking up the rest from reference TRBV5-1 and TRBJ1-2 gives the full variable domain: KAGVTQTPRYLIKTRGQQVTLSCSPISGHRSVSWYQQTPGQGLQFLFEYFSETQRNKGNFPGRFSGRQFSNSRSEMNVSTLELGDSALYLCASTDDGNYGYTFGSGTRLTVV.

This clone was counted once. The rearrangement uses TRBV7-9 and TRBJ1-1; TRBD1 matches at 9 bases. V shed 5 bases and J 7 bases; nucleotides not matched to a gene: 8. This CDR3 comprises 14 residues. In germline, CDR1 is SEHNR, CDR2 FQNEAQ (reference sequence). In nucleotides, the CDR3 is TGTGCCAGCAGCGACAACAGGGGGCGTGATGAAGCTTTCTTT. It translates to CASSDNRGRDEAFF.

The rearrangement links TRBV11-2 to TRBJ2-3; no clear D. The CDR3 consists of 12 residues. V shed 5 bases and J shed 6 bases, with 9 bases lying between them. CDR1 SGHAT and CDR2 FQNNGV come from the germline V gene. The CDR3 sequence is CASSLSRDTQYF. DNA of the CDR3: TGTGCCAGCAGCCTTTCCCGGGATACGCAGTATTTT.

This sequence joins TRBV5-1 and TRBJ2-7; either TRBD1 or TRBD2 may supply D (5 bases each). Germline CDR1 SGHRS, CDR2 YFSETQ. This CDR3 region has 16 residues. V was trimmed by 3 bases and J by 0 bases, leaving 16 bases between them. The CDR3 here is CASSSQGAGTSYEQYF. CDR3 DNA: TGCGCCAGCAGCTCCCAGGGAGCAGGGACCTCCTACGAGCAGTACTTC.